A selection of T cell receptor beta chains follows, all from one sample in a study of blood T cell repertoires in COVID-19. Assay used: immunoSEQ multiplex PCR; TCRdb lists only in-frame clones, some missing. Of tens of thousands of clones listed, more than 75% are singletons. Sample: peripheral blood. The receptors stem from a man between 45 and 60 years old with active or convalescent COVID-19. CDR3s include the opening cysteine and the closing phenylalanine or tryptophan. D genes are given only for firm matches. Not all rows give a size; the values are once, few, many and, for expanded clones, a class.

size | D | J | V | CDR3 | DNA
NA | NA | TRBJ1-2 | TRBV30 | CAWRPGRGLIARYGYTF | TGTGCCTGGAGGCCGGGACGGGGGTTGATCGCGCGCTATGGCTACACCTTC
once | TRBD1 | TRBJ1-1 | TRBV6-2/TRBV6-3 | CASSSRRGRWTEAFF | TGTGCCAGCAGTTCAAGGAGGGGGCGATGGACTGAAGCTTTCTTT
NA | NA | TRBJ2-5 | TRBV9 | CASSVGGSRSQETQYF | TGTGCCAGCAGCGTAGGAGGTAGTCGGTCCCAAGAGACCCAGTACTTC
NA | NA | TRBJ2-3 | TRBV12-3/TRBV12-4 | CASSFLDTQYF | TGTGCCAGCAGTTTTCTGGATACGCAGTATTTT
NA | NA | TRBJ1-6 | TRBV5-1 | CASSLGGGGSPLHF | TGCGCCAGCAGCTTGGGTGGAGGAGGGTCACCCCTCCACTTT
NA | TRBD1 | TRBJ2-4 | TRBV4-1 | CASSQDPSTGINIQYF | TGCGCCAGCAGCCAAGATCCTTCGACAGGGATAAACATTCAGTACTTC
NA | NA | TRBJ1-1 | TRBV2 | CASSAETGNTEAFF | TGTGCCAGCAGTGCGGAGACAGGGAACACTGAAGCTTTCTTT
NA | NA | TRBJ1-5 | TRBV7-6 | CASSLGRDSNQPQHF | TGTGCCAGCAGCTTGGGGCGTGATAGCAATCAGCCCCAGCATTTT
NA | TRBD1 | TRBJ2-7 | TRBV18 | CASSPLGQDGYEQYF | TGTGCCAGCTCACCACTCGGACAGGACGGGTACGAGCAGTACTTC
few | TRBD2 | TRBJ2-1 | TRBV4-1 | CASSQPTSARSYNEQFF | TGCGCCAGCAGCCAACCTACTAGCGCGAGAAGCTACAATGAGCAGTTCTTC
NA | TRBD1 | TRBJ2-5 | TRBV10-2 | CASSGMDRGGETQYF | TGCGCCAGCAGTGGAATGGACAGGGGTGGAGAGACCCAGTACTTC
NA | TRBD1 | TRBJ2-1 | TRBV5-4 | CASSTTGVSSYNEQFF | TGTGCCAGCAGCACTACAGGGGTAAGCTCCTACAATGAGCAGTTCTTC
medium-sized | TRBD1 | TRBJ1-5 | TRBV10-3 | CAIGTGDSNQPQHF | TGTGCCATCGGTACAGGGGATAGCAATCAGCCCCAGCATTTT
NA | TRBD1 | TRBJ2-1 | TRBV3-1/TRBV3-2 | CASSQWDRPYNEQFF | TGTGCCAGCAGCCAATGGGACAGACCCTACAATGAGCAGTTCTTC
NA | NA | TRBJ1-4 | TRBV7-6 | CASSLAAGATNEKLFF | TGTGCCAGCAGCTTAGCGGCCGGGGCAACTAATGAAAAACTGTTTTTT
NA | NA | TRBJ2-1 | TRBV15 | CATSREGAFGITYNEQFF | TGTGCCACCAGCAGAGAGGGGGCTTTTGGGATTACCTACAATGAGCAGTTCTTC
NA | TRBD1 | TRBJ2-2 | TRBV7-6 | CASSRGQGAFGELFF | TGTGCCAGCAGCCGGGGACAGGGGGCGTTCGGGGAGCTGTTTTTT
NA | NA | TRBJ2-2 | TRBV2 | CASSEVGSQPVTGELFF | TGTGCCAGCAGTGAAGTCGGTTCCCAACCCGTCACCGGGGAGCTGTTTTTT
NA | TRBD1 | TRBJ2-5 | TRBV19 | CASRSPCDRGPQETQYF | TGTGCCAGTAGGTCCCCCTGCGACAGGGGACCCCAAGAGACCCAGTACTTC
NA | NA | TRBJ1-6 | TRBV19 | CASSTRGYSPLHF | TGTGCCAGTAGCACCAGAGGTTATTCACCCCTCCACTTT
NA | NA | TRBJ1-3 | TRBV5-1 | CASSPSPQASGNTIYF | TGCGCCAGCAGCCCCAGCCCTCAGGCCTCTGGAAACACCATATATTTT
NA | NA | TRBJ1-1 | TRBV7-8 | CASSRLSTEAFF | TGTGCCAGCAGCCGTTTATCCACTGAAGCTTTCTTT
NA | NA | TRBJ2-6 | TRBV30 | CAWRSGTLGVLTF | TGTGCCTGGAGATCCGGGACACTCGGTGTCCTGACTTTC
NA | NA | TRBJ2-5 | TRBV6-1 | CASSESLTAGWETQYF | TGTGCCAGCAGTGAATCCCTAACAGCTGGATGGGAGACCCAGTACTTC
once | TRBD1 | TRBJ1-2 | TRBV27 | CASTSTQGANYGYTF | TGTGCCAGCACCTCAACACAGGGGGCAAACTATGGCTACACCTTC
NA | NA | TRBJ1-2 | TRBV27 | CASGPLGTGPFYGYTF | TGTGCCAGCGGGCCCCTAGGAACAGGCCCGTTCTATGGCTACACCTTC
NA | TRBD1 | TRBJ1-5 | TRBV7-8 | CASSLSTGVQPQHF | TGTGCCAGCAGCTTATCGACAGGGGTTCAGCCCCAGCATTTT
NA | TRBD1 | TRBJ2-1 | TRBV10-3 | CAISELTGGEQFF | TGTGCCATCAGTGAGTTAACAGGGGGCGAGCAGTTCTTC
NA | TRBD1 | TRBJ1-2 | TRBV28 | CASSSADREDFYGYTF | TGTGCCAGCAGTTCGGCGGACAGGGAGGATTTCTATGGCTACACCTTC
NA | TRBD2 | TRBJ2-3 | TRBV6-5 | CASGAGGATDTQYF | TGTGCCAGCGGGGCCGGGGGGGCGACAGATACGCAGTATTTT
NA | NA | TRBJ2-7 | TRBV5-6 | CASSLRSYEQYF | TGTGCCAGCAGCTTGAGGAGCTACGAGCAGTACTTC
NA | NA | TRBJ1-4 | TRBV5-1 | CASSLEGHSNEKLFF | TGCGCCAGCAGCTTGGAGGGACACTCTAATGAAAAACTGTTTTTT
NA | TRBD2 | TRBJ2-3 | TRBV20-1 | CSASRLAGGTADTQYF | TGCAGTGCTAGTCGACTAGCGGGGGGGACTGCAGATACGCAGTATTTT
NA | TRBD1 | TRBJ1-6 | TRBV5-4 | CASSSGTGGEAPLHF | TGTGCCAGCAGCTCAGGGACAGGGGGCGAGGCACCCCTCCACTTT
NA | TRBD1 | TRBJ1-2 | TRBV28 | CASSDRVNGYTF | TGTGCCAGCAGTGACAGGGTTAACGGCTACACCTTC
NA | TRBD1 | TRBJ2-3 | TRBV19 | CASSRQGAQADTQYF | TGTGCCAGTAGCCGACAGGGGGCGCAGGCAGATACGCAGTATTTT
NA | NA | TRBJ2-5 | TRBV5-6 | CASSLVQQETQYF | TGTGCCAGCAGCTTGGTTCAGCAAGAGACCCAGTACTTC
many | NA | TRBJ1-1 | TRBV7-8 | CASSLAQTHDNTEAFF | TGTGCCAGCAGCTTAGCACAGACACATGATAACACTGAAGCTTTCTTT
NA | NA | TRBJ2-5 | TRBV7-9 | CASAASVQETQYF | TGTGCCAGCGCAGCTAGCGTACAAGAGACCCAGTACTTC
NA | NA | TRBJ1-2 | TRBV2 | CALNGGEVSTFNYGYTF | TGTGCCCTAAACGGGGGAGAGGTATCGACTTTTAACTATGGCTACACCTTC
NA | NA | TRBJ2-2 | TRBV5-1 | CASSPTGNTGELFF | TGCGCCAGCAGCCCGACAGGGAACACCGGGGAGCTGTTTTTT
NA | NA | TRBJ1-3 | TRBV29-1 | CSVGTAISGNTIYF | TGCAGCGTTGGGACAGCGATCTCTGGAAACACCATATATTTT
NA | TRBD1 | TRBJ1-2 | TRBV2 | CARQGARTAGYTF | TGTGCCAGGCAGGGGGCCCGCACGGCAGGCTACACCTTC
NA | NA | TRBJ2-1 | TRBV2 | CATTGPDHNNEQFF | TGTGCCACCACAGGGCCCGACCACAACAATGAGCAGTTCTTC
once | TRBD1 | TRBJ1-5 | TRBV28 | CASTSRQGGIIPQHF | TGTGCCAGCACCTCCCGACAGGGCGGAATCATACCCCAGCATTTT
NA | NA | TRBJ2-7 | TRBV5-1 | CASFSPIAPYEQYF | TGCGCCAGCTTTTCCCCGATAGCTCCCTACGAGCAGTACTTC
once | NA | TRBJ1-2 | TRBV28 | CASSVQFYGYTF | TGTGCCAGCTCCGTACAGTTTTATGGCTACACCTTC
NA | TRBD1 | TRBJ1-4 | TRBV11-2 | CASSSYGTGHEKLFF | TGTGCCAGCAGCTCTTACGGGACAGGGCACGAAAAACTGTTTTTT
NA | TRBD2 | TRBJ2-3 | TRBV7-2 | CASSLGGGGQTDTQYF | TGTGCCAGCAGCTTAGGTGGCGGGGGGCAAACAGATACGCAGTATTTT
NA | TRBD1 | TRBJ2-2 | TRBV5-1 | CASSLGTGINTGELFF | TGCGCCAGCAGCCTCGGGACAGGGATCAACACCGGGGAGCTGTTTTTT
NA | TRBD1 | TRBJ1-6 | TRBV19 | CASSTTVTGGYSPLHF | TGTGCCAGTAGTACCACGGTGACAGGGGGTTATTCACCCCTCCACTTT
NA | TRBD1 | TRBJ2-7 | TRBV18 | CASSPLQGLDEQYF | TGTGCCAGCTCACCTTTACAGGGGTTGGACGAGCAGTACTTC
NA | NA | TRBJ2-2 | TRBV2 | CASRGRAGDTGELFF | TGTGCCAGCAGAGGTCGGGCAGGGGACACCGGGGAGCTGTTTTTT
once | TRBD1 | TRBJ1-2 | TRBV12-3/TRBV12-4 | CASRGDSINGYTF | TGTGCCAGCAGAGGGGACAGTATCAATGGCTACACCTTC
NA | TRBD1 | TRBJ1-1 | TRBV7-2 | CASLQGGATEAFF | TGTGCCAGCTTACAGGGGGGGGCCACTGAAGCTTTCTTT
once | NA | TRBJ2-4 | TRBV30 | CAWSVQELKNIQYF | TGTGCCTGGAGTGTACAGGAGTTAAAAAACATTCAGTACTTC
NA | NA | TRBJ2-5 | TRBV2 | CASSVEAGHQETQYF | TGTGCCAGCAGTGTTGAGGCGGGGCATCAAGAGACCCAGTACTTC
NA | NA | TRBJ2-3 | TRBV5-5 | CASSLGAPGDRTPNTQYF | TGTGCCAGCAGCTTAGGCGCCCCGGGGGACAGAACCCCAAATACGCAGTATTTT